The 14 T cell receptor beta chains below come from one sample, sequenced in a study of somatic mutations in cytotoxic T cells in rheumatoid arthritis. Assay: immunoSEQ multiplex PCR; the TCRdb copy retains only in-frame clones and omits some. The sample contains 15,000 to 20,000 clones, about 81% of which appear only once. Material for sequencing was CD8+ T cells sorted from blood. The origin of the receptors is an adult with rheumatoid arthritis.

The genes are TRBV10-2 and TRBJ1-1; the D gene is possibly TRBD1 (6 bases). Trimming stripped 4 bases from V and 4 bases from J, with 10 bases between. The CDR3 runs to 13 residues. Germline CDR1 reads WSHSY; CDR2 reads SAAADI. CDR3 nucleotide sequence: TGCGCCAGCAGTGTAAGGGGGGCCACTGAAGCTTTCTTT. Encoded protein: CASSVRGATEAFF.

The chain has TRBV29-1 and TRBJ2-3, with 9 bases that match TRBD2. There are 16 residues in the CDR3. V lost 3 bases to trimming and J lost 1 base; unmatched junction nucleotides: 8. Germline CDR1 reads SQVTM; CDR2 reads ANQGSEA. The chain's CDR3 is CSVDGAGGPRTDTQYF. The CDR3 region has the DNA TGCAGCGTTGATGGTGCGGGAGGGCCGCGCACAGATACGCAGTATTTT.

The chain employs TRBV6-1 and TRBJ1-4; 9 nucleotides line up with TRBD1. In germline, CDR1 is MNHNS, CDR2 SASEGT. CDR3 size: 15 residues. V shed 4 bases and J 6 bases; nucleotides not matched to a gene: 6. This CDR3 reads CASSVGQGRYEKLFF. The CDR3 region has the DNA TGTGCCAGCAGTGTCGGACAGGGGCGATATGAAAAACTGTTTTTT.

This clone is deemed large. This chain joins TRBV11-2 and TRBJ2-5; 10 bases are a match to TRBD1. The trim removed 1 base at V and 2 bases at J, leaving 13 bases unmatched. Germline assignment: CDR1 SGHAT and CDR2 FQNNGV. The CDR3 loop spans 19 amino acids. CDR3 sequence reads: CASSLVGWGQGREQETQYF. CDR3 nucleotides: TGTGCCAGCAGCTTAGTAGGGTGGGGACAGGGGCGAGAACAAGAGACCCAGTACTTC.

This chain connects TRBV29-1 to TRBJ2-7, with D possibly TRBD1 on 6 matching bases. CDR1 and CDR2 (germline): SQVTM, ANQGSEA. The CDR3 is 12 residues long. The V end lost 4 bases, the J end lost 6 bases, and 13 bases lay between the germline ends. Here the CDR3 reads CSVVTGRGEQYF. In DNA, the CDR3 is TGCAGCGTTGTAACAGGGAGAGGCGAGCAGTACTTC.

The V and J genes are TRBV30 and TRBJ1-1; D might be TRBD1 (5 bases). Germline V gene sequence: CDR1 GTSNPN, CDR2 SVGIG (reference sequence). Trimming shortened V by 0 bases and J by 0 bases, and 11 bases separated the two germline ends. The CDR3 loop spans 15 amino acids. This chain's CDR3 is CAWSVNDRMNTEAFF. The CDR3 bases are TGTGCCTGGAGTGTAAATGACAGAATGAACACTGAAGCTTTCTTT. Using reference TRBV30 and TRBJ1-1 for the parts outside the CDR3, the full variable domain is SQTIHQWPATLVQPVGSPLSLECTVEGTSNPNLYWYRQAAGRGLQLLFYSVGIGQISSEVPQNLSASRPQDRQFILSSKKLLLSDSGFYLCAWSVNDRMNTEAFFGQGTRLTVV.

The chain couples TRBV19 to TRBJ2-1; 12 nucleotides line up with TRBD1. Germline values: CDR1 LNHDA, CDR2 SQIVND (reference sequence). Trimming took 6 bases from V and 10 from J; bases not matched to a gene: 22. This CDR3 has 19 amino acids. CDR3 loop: CASRSGRDRGPPRTGEQFF. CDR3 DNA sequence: TGTGCCAGTAGGTCGGGCCGGGACAGGGGGCCGCCTAGGACGGGAGAGCAGTTCTTC.

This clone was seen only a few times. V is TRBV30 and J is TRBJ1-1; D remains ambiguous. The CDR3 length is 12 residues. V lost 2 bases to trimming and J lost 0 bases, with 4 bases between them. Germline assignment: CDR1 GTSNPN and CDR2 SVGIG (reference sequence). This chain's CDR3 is CAWSPVNTEAFF. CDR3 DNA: TGTGCCTGGAGTCCAGTGAACACTGAAGCTTTCTTT.

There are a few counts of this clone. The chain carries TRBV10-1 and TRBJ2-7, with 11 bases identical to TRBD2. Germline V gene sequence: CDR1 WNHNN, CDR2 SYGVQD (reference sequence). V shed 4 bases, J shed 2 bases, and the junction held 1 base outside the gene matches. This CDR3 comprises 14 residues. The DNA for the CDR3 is TGCGCCAGCAGTGCGACTAGCGGGACCTACGAGCAGTACTTC. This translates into CASSATSGTYEQYF.

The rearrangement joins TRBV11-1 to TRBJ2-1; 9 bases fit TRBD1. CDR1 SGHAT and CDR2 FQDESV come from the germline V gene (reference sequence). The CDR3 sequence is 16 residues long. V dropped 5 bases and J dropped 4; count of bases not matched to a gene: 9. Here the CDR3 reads CASSPGGQGSYNEQFF. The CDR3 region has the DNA TGTGCCAGCAGCCCAGGGGGACAGGGATCTTACAATGAGCAGTTCTTC.

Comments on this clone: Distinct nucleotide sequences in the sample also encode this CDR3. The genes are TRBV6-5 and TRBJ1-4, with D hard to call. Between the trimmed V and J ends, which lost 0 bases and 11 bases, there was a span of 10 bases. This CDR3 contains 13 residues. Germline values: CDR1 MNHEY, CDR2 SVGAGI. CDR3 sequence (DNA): TGTGCCAGCAGTTACTCGAGTGGCGGGAAACTGTTTTTT. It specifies CASSYSSGGKLFF.

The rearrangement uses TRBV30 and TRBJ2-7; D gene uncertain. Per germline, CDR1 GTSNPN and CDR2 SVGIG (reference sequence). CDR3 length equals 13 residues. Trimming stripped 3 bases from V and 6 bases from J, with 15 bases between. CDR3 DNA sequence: TGTGCCTGGAGCTCTACGGTAGTTTTCGAGCAGTACTTC. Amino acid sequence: CAWSSTVVFEQYF.

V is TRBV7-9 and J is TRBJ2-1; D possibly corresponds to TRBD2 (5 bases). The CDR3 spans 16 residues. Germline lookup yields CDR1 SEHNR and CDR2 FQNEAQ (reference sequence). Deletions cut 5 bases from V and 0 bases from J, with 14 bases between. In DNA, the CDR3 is TGTGCCAGCAGCACCCGGACGGGGAGCTCCTACAATGAGCAGTTCTTC. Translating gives CASSTRTGSSYNEQFF.

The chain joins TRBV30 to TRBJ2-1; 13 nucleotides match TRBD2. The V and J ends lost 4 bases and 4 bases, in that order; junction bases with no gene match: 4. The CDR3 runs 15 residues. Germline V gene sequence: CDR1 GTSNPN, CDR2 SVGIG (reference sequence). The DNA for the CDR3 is TGTGCCTGGACGACTAGCGGGGGGCCTTACAATGAGCAGTTCTTC. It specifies CAWTTSGGPYNEQFF. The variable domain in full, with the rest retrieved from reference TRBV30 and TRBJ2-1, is SQTIHQWPATLVQPVGSPLSLECTVEGTSNPNLYWYRQAAGRGLQLLFYSVGIGQISSEVPQNLSASRPQDRQFILSSKKLLLSDSGFYLCAWTTSGGPYNEQFFGPGTRLTVL.